These 26 T cell receptor beta chains share one sample of origin, sequenced in a study of regulatory dendritic cells for organ transplantation. Assay: immunoSEQ multiplex PCR; the TCRdb copy retains only in-frame clones and omits some. The data hold around 19,000 clones, with about 70% observed a single time. Input material: memory CD4+ T cells from blood. Subset noted: CD45RO+ memory T cells. All receptors derive from a human donor in good health.

The V and J genes are TRBV29-1 and TRBJ2-3; TRBD1 is a possible D gene (5 bases). Trimming shortened V by 3 bases and J by 2 bases, and 12 bases separated the two germline ends. This CDR3 is built from 14 residues. Germline values: CDR1 SQVTM, CDR2 ANQGSEA. In DNA, the CDR3 is TGCAGCGTTGATCTGGACATCACCACAGATACGCAGTATTTT. It translates to CSVDLDITTDTQYF.

The V and J genes are TRBV19 and TRBJ1-3; D not resolved. The V and J ends lost 5 bases and 1 base respectively, with 6 bases between them. There are 13 residues in the CDR3. Germline lookup yields CDR1 LNHDA and CDR2 SQIVND (reference sequence). The CDR3: CASSEGSGNTIYF. In DNA form, the CDR3 reads TGTGCCAGTAGTGAGGGATCTGGAAACACCATATATTTT.

This chain connects TRBV10-2 to TRBJ2-5; maybe TRBD2 (6 bases). Deletions cut 6 bases from V and 3 bases from J, with 11 bases between. There are 13 residues in the CDR3. Germline lookup yields CDR1 WSHSY and CDR2 SAAADI. This CDR3 is CASRSGTEETQYF. The CDR3 DNA reads as TGCGCCAGCAGGTCCGGGACTGAAGAGACCCAGTACTTC.

The genes are TRBV5-8 and TRBJ1-1, with a tentative D call TRBD1 (6 bases). Deletions cut 3 bases from V and 6 bases from J, with 12 bases between. Germline CDR1 and CDR2: SGHTS and YDEGEE. This CDR3 is built from 13 residues. The CDR3 sequence is CASSWTALSEAFF. Here the CDR3 DNA reads TGTGCCAGCAGCTGGACAGCCCTATCTGAAGCTTTCTTT.

The CDR3 DNA sequence: TGTGCCAGCAGACACATGGGGGCAGATTCCTCACCCCTCCACTTT. Protein: CASRHMGADSSPLHF. The J gene is TRBJ1-6, the V gene TRBV27; perhaps TRBD1 as D (6 bases). The CDR3 has 15 amino acids. V lost 6 bases to trimming and J lost 10 bases, with 19 bases between them. The germline V gene encodes CDR1 MNHEY and CDR2 SMNVEV (reference sequence).

The chain couples TRBV5-1 to TRBJ2-1, with 16 positions matching TRBD2. The junction had 2 bases not matched to a gene; V was cut back by 4 bases and J by 7 bases. Per the germline V gene, CDR1 is SGHRS and CDR2 is YFSETQ. CDR3 length: 15 residues. CDR3 amino acids: CASSGGLAGGNEQFF. The CDR3 bases are TGCGCCAGCAGCGGGGGACTAGCGGGGGGGAATGAGCAGTTCTTC.

The chain joins TRBV2 to TRBJ1-2; D gene unclear. The CDR3 length is 14 residues. The V gene lost 7 bases and the J gene lost 0 bases, with 12 bases spanning the gap. CDR1 and CDR2 (germline): SNHLY, FYNNEI. The CDR3 protein is CASTPRVTNYGYTF. In DNA, the CDR3 is TGTGCCAGCACCCCGAGGGTTACTAACTATGGCTACACCTTC.

This clone has just a few counts. The chain carries TRBV5-1 and TRBJ1-1; D might be TRBD1 (5 bases). The CDR3 sequence is 16 residues long. Looked up from germline, CDR1 is SGHRS and CDR2 is YFSETQ. V was pared by 4 bases and J by 3 bases, with 19 bases between. CDR3 nucleotides: TGCGCCAGCAGCCCGGGCCCCCAGGGCAGTGACACTGAAGCTTTCTTT. Its translation is CASSPGPQGSDTEAFF.

The chain is built from TRBV5-4 and TRBJ1-5, with a possible D match to TRBD1 (5 bases). The V gene lost 4 bases and the J gene lost 5 bases, with 7 bases spanning the gap. Germline V gives CDR1 SGHNT, CDR2 YYREEE (reference sequence). The CDR3 has 12 residues. CDR3 nucleotides: TGTGCCAGCAGCCTCAGGGATCAGCCCCAGCATTTT. It yields the protein CASSLRDQPQHF.

The chain joins TRBV4-1 to TRBJ2-3; 7 bases agree with TRBD2. V trimming: 4 bases; J trimming: 4 bases; junction bases outside the gene matches: 11. CDR1 is MGHRA and CDR2 is YSYEKL in the germline V gene. The CDR3 is made up of 16 amino acids. Here the CDR3 DNA reads TGCGCCAGCAGCCGGGGGGGTGGGGGTGATGCAGATACGCAGTATTTT. This encodes CASSRGGGGDADTQYF.

In regard to this clone: At one of its ends the junction is not consistent with the germline gene, which may arise from a read error. This CDR3 is also generated by other DNA sequences in the sample. The V call is TRBV7-9, the J call TRBJ1-5; D is possibly TRBD1 (5 bases). Germline CDR1 and CDR2: SEHNR and FQNEAQ (reference sequence). The CDR3 is 14 residues long. CDR3 bases: TGCGCCAGCAGCTTAGAGTACAGGTATCAGCCCCAGCATTTT. This sequence encodes CASSLEYRYQPQHF. The full variable domain, rest sourced from reference TRBV7-9 and TRBJ1-5, is DTGVSQNPRHKITKRGQNVTFRCDPISEHNRLYWYRQTLGQGPEFLTYFQNEAQLEKSRLLSDRFSAERPKGSFSTLEIQRTEQGDSAMYLCASSLEYRYQPQHFGDGTRLSIL.

This chain uses TRBV6-1 with TRBJ1-5, with TRBD1 as a possible D gene (6 bases). The V gene's germline CDR1 is MNHNS and CDR2 SASEGT. The CDR3 sequence is 16 residues long. Deletions cut 3 bases from V and 3 bases from J, with 15 bases between. The CDR3 DNA reads as TGTGCCAGCAGTGACTTAGACAGGCCCTACAATCAGCCCCAGCATTTT. This codes for CASSDLDRPYNQPQHF.

The chain carries TRBV5-4 and TRBJ2-3; unclear D gene. This CDR3 is built from 12 residues. Trimming removed 2 bases from V and 6 bases from J, with 7 bases in between. Germline V CDR1 and CDR2: SGHNT, YYREEE (reference sequence). Here the CDR3 reads CASSFGRDTQYF. DNA for the CDR3: TGTGCCAGCAGCTTTGGCAGGGATACGCAGTATTTT.

This clone was seen a single time. The V call is TRBV5-4, the J call TRBJ2-5, with 7 positions matching TRBD1. Germline V CDR1 and CDR2: SGHNT, YYREEE (reference sequence). CDR3 length: 14 amino acids. The V segment lost 2 bases and the J segment 3 bases; nucleotides outside the gene matches: 4. The CDR3 nucleotides are TGTGCCAGCAGCTTTTGGCAGGGGGAAGAGACCCAGTACTTC. This sequence encodes CASSFWQGEETQYF.

CDR3 sequence: CASSVEQGVTDTQYF. Written as DNA, the CDR3 is TGTGCCAGCAGCGTAGAGCAGGGGGTGACAGATACGCAGTATTTT. This chain uses TRBV9 with TRBJ2-3, with 7 bases aligning to TRBD1. This CDR3 contains 15 residues. CDR1 and CDR2 (germline): SGDLS, YYNGEE. The trim removed 0 bases at V and 3 bases at J, leaving 4 bases unmatched.

The chain carries TRBV19 and TRBJ2-1; TRBD2 matches at 11 bases. CDR1 is LNHDA, CDR2 SQIVND, per germline (reference sequence). The V segment lost 8 bases and the J segment 4 bases; nucleotides outside the gene matches: 7. This CDR3 is 15 amino acids long. DNA of the CDR3: TGTGCCAGTGCCTCCACTAGCGGGGGTTACAATGAGCAGTTCTTC. Translating it yields CASASTSGGYNEQFF.

This chain links TRBV5-6 with TRBJ1-5, with 7 bases matching TRBD1. From germline, CDR1 is SGHDT and CDR2 YYEEEE. Trimming took 4 bases from V and 4 from J; bases not matched to a gene: 8. This CDR3 is built from 15 residues. In DNA form, the CDR3 reads TGTGCCAGCAGCGTAAGACAGGGCTTAAATCAGCCCCAGCATTTT. This translates into CASSVRQGLNQPQHF.

This clone was found once. The J gene is TRBJ2-5, the V gene TRBV11-1, with 7 positions matching TRBD1. Germline-derived CDR1 and CDR2 are SGHAT and FQDESV (reference sequence). The junction had 11 bases not matched to a gene; V was cut back by 5 bases and J by 5 bases. CDR3 size: 15 residues. The DNA of the CDR3 is TGTGCCAGCAGCCCCAAATCGGACAGGCCGGAGACCCAGTACTTC. As protein: CASSPKSDRPETQYF.

The chain couples TRBV7-9 to TRBJ2-1, with D possibly being TRBD2 (6 bases). Trimming removed 1 base at V and 8 bases at J, with 12 bases between. Germline V CDR1 and CDR2: SEHNR, FQNEAQ (reference sequence). CDR3 size: 14 residues. In DNA form, the CDR3 reads TGTGCCAGCAGCTTAGGGTTCGGGGGAGATGAGCAGTTCTTC. Translation: CASSLGFGGDEQFF.

This chain connects TRBV10-3 to TRBJ2-1, with 10 bases aligning to TRBD2. Germline trimming cut 7 bases from V and 9 bases from J; bases unmatched to any gene: 12. The CDR3 consists of 15 residues. Germline V gene sequence: CDR1 ENHRY, CDR2 SYGVKD. CDR3 amino acids: CAIMPGVAGGGEQFF. The CDR3 nucleotides read TGTGCCATCATGCCCGGGGTAGCGGGGGGCGGTGAGCAGTTCTTC.

The rearrangement joins TRBV9 to TRBJ2-5; 7 positions match TRBD1. Trimming cost V 0 bases and J 3 bases; bases outside gene matches: 11. CDR3 length equals 17 residues. Per the germline V gene, CDR1 is SGDLS and CDR2 is YYNGEE. This CDR3 is CASSVGAGGFREETQYF. CDR3 DNA sequence: TGTGCCAGCAGCGTAGGGGCAGGGGGATTTAGGGAAGAGACCCAGTACTTC.

The V call is TRBV5-5, the J call TRBJ2-7; a possible D gene is TRBD2 (7 bases). V lost 4 bases to trimming and J lost 2 bases, with 16 bases between them. There are 15 residues in the CDR3. The V gene's germline CDR1 is SGHKS and CDR2 YYEKEE (reference sequence). The CDR3 nucleotides are TGTGCCAGCAGCGCCTCCGGGGGGCGCGCCTACGAGCAGTACTTC. It translates to CASSASGGRAYEQYF.

This chain connects TRBV6-4 to TRBJ2-3, with 13 bases identical to TRBD2. Looked up from germline, CDR1 is MRHNA and CDR2 is SNTAGT. V dropped 6 bases and J dropped 5; count of bases not matched to a gene: 8. This CDR3 spans 16 amino acids. CDR3 sequence: CASSRTSGGAGDTQYF. The CDR3 DNA follows: TGTGCCAGCAGCCGCACTAGCGGGGGGGCCGGAGATACGCAGTATTTT.

The V gene is TRBV4-3, the J gene TRBJ1-4; tentative D call: TRBD1 (6 bases). The CDR3 has 17 residues. Germline values: CDR1 LGHNA, CDR2 YSLEER. The V end was cut by 1 base, the J end by 8 bases, with 20 bases between. This CDR3 is CASSQATIMGAGEKLFF. DNA for the CDR3: TGCGCCAGCAGCCAAGCCACCATCATGGGGGCAGGGGAAAAACTGTTTTTT.

This chain links TRBV5-5 with TRBJ1-1; D is perhaps TRBD1 (5 bases). Germline V lookup: CDR1 SGHKS, CDR2 YYEKEE (reference sequence). The CDR3 is made up of 16 amino acids. Trimming removed 0 bases at V and 4 bases at J, with 16 bases between. In nucleotides, the CDR3 is TGTGCCAGCAGCTTGGAGGCAGGGAAGTGGGGCACTGAAGCTTTCTTT. Translated, it gives CASSLEAGKWGTEAFF. Full variable domain (outside the CDR3, taken from reference TRBV5-5 and TRBJ1-1): DAGVTQSPTHLIKTRGQQVTLRCSPISGHKSVSWYQQVLGQGPQFIFQYYEKEERGRGNFPDRFSARQFPNYSSELNVNALLLGDSALYLCASSLEAGKWGTEAFFGQGTRLTVV.

This chain connects TRBV6-5 to TRBJ2-2, with a tentative D call TRBD2 (6 bases). V lost 5 bases to trimming and J lost 1 base, with 11 bases between them. Germline CDR1 reads MNHEY; CDR2 reads SVGAGI. CDR3 length: 15 residues. The CDR3 DNA reads as TGTGCCAGCAGTCCCCCGGGACTGAACACCGGGGAGCTGTTTTTT. Amino acid sequence: CASSPPGLNTGELFF.